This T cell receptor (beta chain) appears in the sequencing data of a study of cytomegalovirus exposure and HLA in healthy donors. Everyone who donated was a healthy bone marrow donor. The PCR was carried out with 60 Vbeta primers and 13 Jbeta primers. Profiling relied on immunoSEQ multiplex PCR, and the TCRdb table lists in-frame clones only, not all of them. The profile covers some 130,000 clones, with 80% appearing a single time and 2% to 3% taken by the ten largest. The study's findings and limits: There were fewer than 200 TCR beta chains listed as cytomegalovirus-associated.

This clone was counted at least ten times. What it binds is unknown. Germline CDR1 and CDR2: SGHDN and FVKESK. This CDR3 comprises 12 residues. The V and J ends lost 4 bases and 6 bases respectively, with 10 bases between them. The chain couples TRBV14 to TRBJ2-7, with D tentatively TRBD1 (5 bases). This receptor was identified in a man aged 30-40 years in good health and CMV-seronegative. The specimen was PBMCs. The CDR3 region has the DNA TGTGCCAGCAGCCTCCAGGGTTTCGAGCAGTACTTC. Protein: CASSLQGFEQYF.